The rows below give T cell receptor beta chains drawn from one sample of a study of cytomegalovirus exposure and HLA in healthy donors. Using immunoSEQ multiplex PCR, the repertoire was profiled, and TCRdb retains in-frame clones only, with some absent. The sample holds approximately 190,000 clones, about nine tenths seen once. What was sequenced was PBMCs. These receptor sequences come from a man aged 25 to 45 in good health and CMV-seronegative. CDR3s include the opening cysteine and the closing phenylalanine or tryptophan. Fields, in order: V gene, D gene, clone size, CDR3 protein. A D gene is named only where the DNA matches it firmly. Only some rows state a clone size, as once, few, many or a class for expanded clones.

>TRBV2|TRBD1|NA
CASRDRSTNEKLFF
>TRBV30|NA|NA
CAGHDLAHYEQYF
>TRBV18|NA|NA
CASSPSRVDEKLFF
>TRBV6-5|NA|NA
CASSDRMNTEAFF
>TRBV18|TRBD1|NA
CASSPEQGGADTQYF
>TRBV29-1|NA|NA
CSVVRGVDYGYTF
>TRBV27|TRBD2|NA
CASSSAGGRWQFF
>TRBV7-8|NA|NA
CASSFDSSTDTQYF
>TRBV5-4|TRBD1|NA
CASSGAMGQGSGEQYF
>TRBV5-1|NA|NA
CASSFYPDYGYTF
>TRBV11-2|NA|NA
CASSAQVSNQPQHF
>TRBV19|TRBD1|NA
CASSIGQGTDTQYF
>TRBV4-3|TRBD1|NA
CASSQEVLTGNEQFF
>TRBV25-1|NA|NA
CASTPRGGSREKLFF
>TRBV2|NA|NA
CASSDGTWGQETQYF
>TRBV6-5|NA|NA
CASTPDGLTEAFF
>TRBV19|NA|NA
CASSMDRANTDTQYF
>TRBV4-1|TRBD1|NA
CASSQGQGAIPPGGELFF
>TRBV2|TRBD2|NA
CASSDTSGRATYEQYF
>TRBV9|NA|NA
CASSVGLAYEQYF
>TRBV6-5|NA|NA
CASSYSFGKRAWEQYF
>TRBV6-5|NA|once
CASSWRRGETQYF
>TRBV10-3|TRBD1|NA
CAISEEGTGFDEQYF
>TRBV5-6|NA|NA
CASSFGGNQPQHF
>TRBV5-1|NA|NA
CASSSRGLSSGNTIYF
>TRBV25-1|NA|NA
CASSDGRSPTDTQYF
>TRBV29-1|TRBD1|NA
CSGARDRGTGELFF
>TRBV6-5|TRBD1|NA
CASSYSARGVASPLHF
>TRBV18|TRBD1|NA
CASSQGVRATNEKLFF
>TRBV2|TRBD1|NA
CASSPDRVGGYTF
>TRBV7-9|NA|few
CASSLGGQLTDTQYF
>TRBV7-9|NA|NA
CASSLDSVVQYF
>TRBV15|NA|NA
CATSGDKTGTRLEAFF
>TRBV6-5|NA|NA
CASQYANTGELFF
>TRBV19|TRBD2|NA
CASSPDRLAGGPKNEQFF
>TRBV19|TRBD1|once
CASSDRAVVDEKLFF
>TRBV7-2|NA|NA
CASSFTGEVTDTQYF
>TRBV6-5|TRBD1|few
CASGRDRGHEQYF
>TRBV11-3|NA|NA
CASSLNRLSSYNSPLHF
>TRBV6-1|NA|NA
CASSPNVRGDEQYF
>TRBV7-2|TRBD1|NA
CASSLEPGQGGGYTF
>TRBV18|TRBD1|NA
CASSPGTGRGLNIQYF
>TRBV27|TRBD1|NA
CASSLRFPGTGSYNSPLHF
>TRBV19|NA|few
CASSISPGPEAFF
>TRBV4-3|TRBD1|NA
CASSRTSGQRNTEAFF
>TRBV4-2|TRBD2|few
CASSQGLAGGTDTQYF
>TRBV18|TRBD1|few
CASTRRNGQDSWSYEQYF
>TRBV5-4|NA|NA
CASSLAQGQGSPLHF
>TRBV18|TRBD2|NA
CASSLRTSGNGEQYF
>TRBV18|TRBD1|once
CASSPPQGRTGSPLHF
>TRBV7-2|NA|once
CASSLTTTVNNEQFF